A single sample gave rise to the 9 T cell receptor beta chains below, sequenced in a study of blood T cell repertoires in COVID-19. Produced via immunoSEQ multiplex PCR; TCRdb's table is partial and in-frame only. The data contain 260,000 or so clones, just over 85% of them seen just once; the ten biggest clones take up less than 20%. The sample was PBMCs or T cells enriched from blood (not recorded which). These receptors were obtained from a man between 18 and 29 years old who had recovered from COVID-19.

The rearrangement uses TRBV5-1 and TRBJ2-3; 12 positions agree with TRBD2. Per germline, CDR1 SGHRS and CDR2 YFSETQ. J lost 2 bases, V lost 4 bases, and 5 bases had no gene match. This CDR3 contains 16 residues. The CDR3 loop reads CASSPGLAGYTDTQYF. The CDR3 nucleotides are TGCGCCAGCAGCCCGGGACTAGCGGGCTACACAGATACGCAGTATTTT.

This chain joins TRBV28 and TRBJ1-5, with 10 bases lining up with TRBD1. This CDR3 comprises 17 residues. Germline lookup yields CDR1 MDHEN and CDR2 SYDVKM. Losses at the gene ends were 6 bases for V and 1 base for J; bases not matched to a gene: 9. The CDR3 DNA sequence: TGTGCCAGCAGCCCCGGGACAGGGGTCGGGAGCAATCAGCCCCAGCATTTT. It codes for CASSPGTGVGSNQPQHF.

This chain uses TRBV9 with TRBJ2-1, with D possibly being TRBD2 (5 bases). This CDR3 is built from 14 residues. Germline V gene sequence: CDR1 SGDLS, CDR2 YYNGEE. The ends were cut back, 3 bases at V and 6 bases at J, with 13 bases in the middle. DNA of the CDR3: TGTGCCAGCAGCGCCAGAGGGTGGGGCAATGAGCAGTTCTTC. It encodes CASSARGWGNEQFF.

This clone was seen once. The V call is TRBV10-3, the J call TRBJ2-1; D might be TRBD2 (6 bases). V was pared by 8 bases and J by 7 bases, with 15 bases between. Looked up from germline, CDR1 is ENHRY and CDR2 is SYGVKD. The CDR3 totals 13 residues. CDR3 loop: CAICREMGNEQFF. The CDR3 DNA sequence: TGTGCCATCTGTCGGGAGATGGGGAATGAGCAGTTCTTC.

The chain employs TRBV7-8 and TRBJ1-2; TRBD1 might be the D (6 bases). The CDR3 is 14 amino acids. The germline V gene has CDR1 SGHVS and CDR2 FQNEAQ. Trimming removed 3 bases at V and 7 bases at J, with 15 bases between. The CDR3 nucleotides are TGTGCCAGCAGCTTGGGACCTCTCAGGGGTGGCTACACCTTC. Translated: CASSLGPLRGGYTF.

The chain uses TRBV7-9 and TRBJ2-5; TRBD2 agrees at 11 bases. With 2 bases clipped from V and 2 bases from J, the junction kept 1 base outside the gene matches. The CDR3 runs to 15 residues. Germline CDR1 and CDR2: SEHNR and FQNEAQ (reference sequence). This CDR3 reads CASSLIAGGQETQYF. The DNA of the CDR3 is TGTGCCAGCAGCTTAATAGCGGGGGGGCAAGAGACCCAGTACTTC. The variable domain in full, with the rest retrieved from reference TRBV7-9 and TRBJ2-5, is DTGVSQNPRHKITKRGQNVTFRCDPISEHNRLYWYRQTLGQGPEFLTYFQNEAQLEKSRLLSDRFSAERPKGSFSTLEIQRTEQGDSAMYLCASSLIAGGQETQYFGPGTRLLVL.

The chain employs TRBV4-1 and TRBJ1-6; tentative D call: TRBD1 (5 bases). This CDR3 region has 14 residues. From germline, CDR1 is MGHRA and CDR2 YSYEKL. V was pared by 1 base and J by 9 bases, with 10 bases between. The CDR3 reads CASSQVGGSSPLHF. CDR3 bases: TGCGCCAGCAGCCAAGTGGGGGGTAGTTCACCCCTCCACTTT.

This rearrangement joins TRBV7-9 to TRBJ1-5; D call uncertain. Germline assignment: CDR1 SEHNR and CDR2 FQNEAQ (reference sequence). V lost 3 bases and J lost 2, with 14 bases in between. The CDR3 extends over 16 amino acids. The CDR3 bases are TGTGCCAGCAGCTTTACGGGGAGGATAGGCAATCAGCCCCAGCATTTT. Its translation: CASSFTGRIGNQPQHF.

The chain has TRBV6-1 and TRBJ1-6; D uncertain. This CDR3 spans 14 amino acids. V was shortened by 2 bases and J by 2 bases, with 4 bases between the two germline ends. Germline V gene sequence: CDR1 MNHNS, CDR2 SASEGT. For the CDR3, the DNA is TGTGCCAGCAGTGAACAGGCCTATAATTCACCCCTCCACTTT. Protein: CASSEQAYNSPLHF.